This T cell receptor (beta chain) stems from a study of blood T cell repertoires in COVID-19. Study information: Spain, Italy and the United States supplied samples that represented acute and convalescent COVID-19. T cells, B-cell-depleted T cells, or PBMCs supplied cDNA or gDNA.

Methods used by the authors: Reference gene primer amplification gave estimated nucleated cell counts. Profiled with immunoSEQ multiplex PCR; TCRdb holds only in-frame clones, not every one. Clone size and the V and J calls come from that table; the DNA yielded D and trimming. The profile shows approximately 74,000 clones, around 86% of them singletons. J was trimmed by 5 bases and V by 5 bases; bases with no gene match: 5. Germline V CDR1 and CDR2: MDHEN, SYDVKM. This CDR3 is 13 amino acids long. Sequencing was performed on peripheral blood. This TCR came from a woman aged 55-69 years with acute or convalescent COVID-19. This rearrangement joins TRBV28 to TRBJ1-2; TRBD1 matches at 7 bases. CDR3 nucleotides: TGTGCCAGCAGTCCCAGACAGGGTTATGGCTACACCTTC. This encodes CASSPRQGYGYTF.